Below are 32 T cell receptor beta chains sequenced from a single sample in a study of blood T cell repertoires in COVID-19 (dated by TCRdb to about 2020). Receptor amplification or capture employed the immunoSEQ multiplex PCR assay. TCRdb limited this immuneACCESS table to in-frame rearrangements with V and J called. A share of clones is missing; checked studies link under half to unresolved V genes, and the rest is unexplained. The sample table contains under 130,000 clones; only one count was recorded for more than 80% of them. The leading ten clones occupy 9.4% of the sample. The sequencing input was peripheral blood. The receptors come from an older woman with acute or convalescent COVID-19.

The V call is TRBV9, the J call TRBJ1-3, with 9 bases identical to TRBD1. In germline, CDR1 is SGDLS, CDR2 YYNGEE. CDR3 length: 16 amino acids. After removal of 3 bases from V and 2 bases from J, the junction contained 6 bases not matched to a gene. The CDR3 is CASSANRGQTGNTIYF. CDR3 DNA: TGTGCCAGCAGCGCTAACAGGGGGCAGACTGGAAACACCATATATTTT.

The chain is built from TRBV29-1 and TRBJ1-1; 9 nucleotides line up with TRBD1. The ends lost 7 bases at V and 2 bases at J; junction bases unmatched: 5. CDR1 is SQVTM and CDR2 is ANQGSEA in the germline V gene. The CDR3 is made up of 13 amino acids. The CDR3, as DNA: TGCAGCGCATTGGGACAGGGAAACACTGAAGCTTTCTTT. As protein: CSALGQGNTEAFF.

This clone has only one observation. V gene TRBV24-1 combines with J gene TRBJ2-5, with TRBD1 matching over 7 bases. J gave up 2 bases and V 3 bases, and 2 bases lay outside the gene matches. There are 14 residues in the CDR3. Germline V gene sequence: CDR1 KGHDR, CDR2 SFDVKD. The CDR3 DNA reads TGTGCCACCAGTGATCCGACAGGGCAAGAGACCCAGTACTTC. Its protein is CATSDPTGQETQYF.

J is TRBJ2-3 and V is TRBV5-4; perhaps TRBD2 as D (7 bases). Germline CDR1 reads SGHNT; CDR2 reads YYREEE (reference sequence). Trimming cost V 1 base and J 2 bases, with 8 bases left between them. The length of the CDR3 is 14 residues. CDR3 sequence (DNA): TGTGCCAGCAGCTTGCGGGGGGCCACAGATACGCAGTATTTT. It specifies CASSLRGATDTQYF.

The V and J genes are TRBV5-4 and TRBJ2-7, with TRBD2 identical over 11 bases. The length of the CDR3 is 14 residues. Germline CDR1 reads SGHNT; CDR2 reads YYREEE (reference sequence). V was pared by 4 bases and J by 6 bases, with 6 bases of the junction left unmatched. CDR3 bases: TGTGCCAGCAGCCCCTTAGCGGGAGGGGGCGAGCAGTACTTC. This translates into CASSPLAGGGEQYF.

The chain has TRBV27 and TRBJ2-1; D perhaps matches TRBD2 (6 bases). Trimming shortened V by 6 bases and J by 10 bases, and 13 bases separated the two germline ends. Germline CDR1 MNHEY, CDR2 SMNVEV (reference sequence). The CDR3 consists of 12 residues. The CDR3 nucleotides are TGTGCCAGCAGCCAAAATCGGGGGGAGCAGTTCTTC. Amino acids: CASSQNRGEQFF.

The V gene is TRBV21-1, the J gene TRBJ2-7; the D call TRBD1 from the table was never checked on the DNA. TRBV21-1 corresponds to a pseudogene. CDR3 length equals 17 residues. The CDR3 is CASSKKTGTGAPYEQYF. The CDR3 nucleotides read TGTGCCAGCAGCAAGAAGACCGGGACAGGGGCCCCCTACGAGCAGTACTTC.

V gene TRBV12-3 or TRBV12-4 combines with J gene TRBJ2-7, with D unclear. V was pared by 5 bases and J by 2 bases, with 7 bases between. The CDR3 is 12 amino acids. DNA of the CDR3: TGTGCCAGCAGTGGCACTACCTACGAGCAGTACTTC. This sequence encodes CASSGTTYEQYF.

V gene TRBV29-1 combines with J gene TRBJ2-1, with D tentatively TRBD2 (6 bases). CDR3 length equals 11 residues. Trimming pared 7 bases from V and 7 bases from J, leaving 11 bases between. The germline gives CDR1 SQVTM, CDR2 ANQGSEA. The DNA for the CDR3 is TGCAGCGCCCGACGGGGGAATGAGCAGTTCTTC. It translates to CSARRGNEQFF.

V gene TRBV20-1 combines with J gene TRBJ2-1; D unresolved. The V end lost 6 bases, the J end lost 0 bases, and 12 bases lay between the germline ends. Germline CDR1 is DFQATT and CDR2 is SNEGSKA (reference sequence). This CDR3 contains 14 residues. CDR3 sequence: CSASPASSYNEQFF. As DNA, the CDR3 is TGCAGTGCCAGTCCCGCTAGCTCCTACAATGAGCAGTTCTTC.

This clone was seen a handful of times. The chain carries TRBV6-5 and TRBJ1-2; 7 bases map to TRBD1. CDR1 is MNHEY, CDR2 SVGAGI, per germline. Trimming took 0 bases from V and 6 from J; bases not matched to a gene: 7. The CDR3 contains 15 residues. CDR3 sequence reads: CASSYSTAGGNGYTF. The CDR3 DNA reads TGTGCCAGCAGTTACTCGACGGCAGGGGGTAATGGCTACACCTTC.

This chain joins TRBV30 and TRBJ2-7; TRBD1 matches 9 bases. The CDR3 consists of 13 residues. Germline assignment: CDR1 GTSNPN and CDR2 SVGIG (reference sequence). CDR3 amino acids: CASRDRASYEQYF. The CDR3 DNA is TGTGCGTCCCGGGACAGGGCGTCCTACGAGCAGTACTTC.

The chain couples TRBV7-2 to TRBJ2-1; 7 bases align to TRBD2. This CDR3 comprises 15 residues. Germline V CDR1 and CDR2: SGHTA, FQGNSA. V lost 7 bases to trimming and J lost 4 bases; unmatched junction nucleotides: 10. Written as DNA, the CDR3 is TGTGCCAGCACCCTCTGGCGGGAGCCTTACAATGAGCAGTTCTTC. This codes for CASTLWREPYNEQFF.

In nucleotides, the CDR3 is TGTGCCAGCAGCAGTGGGACAGAATCAAATGAAAAACTGTTTTTT. Translation gives CASSSGTESNEKLFF. The V call is TRBV5-4, the J call TRBJ1-4; 7 bases are a match to TRBD1. V shed 4 bases and J 5 bases; nucleotides not matched to a gene: 8. This CDR3 comprises 15 residues. The germline V gene has CDR1 SGHNT and CDR2 YYREEE (reference sequence).

The chain combines TRBV18 with TRBJ2-4, with 14 bases lining up with TRBD2. CDR1 is KGHSH and CDR2 is LQKENI in the germline V gene. This CDR3 has 17 residues. Losses at the gene ends were 4 bases for V and 3 bases for J; bases not matched to a gene: 5. CDR3 residues: CASSQTTSGRVKNIQYF. The CDR3 nucleotides read TGTGCCAGCTCACAAACGACTAGCGGGAGGGTCAAAAACATTCAGTACTTC.

This clone showed up just once. This chain connects TRBV7-9 to TRBJ1-1; D might be TRBD1 (6 bases). This CDR3 has 15 amino acids. Trimming removed 2 bases from V and 1 base from J, with 11 bases in between. From germline, CDR1 is SEHNR and CDR2 FQNEAQ (reference sequence). CDR3 residues: CASSLLGTPNTEAFF. CDR3 DNA sequence: TGTGCCAGCAGCTTACTCGGGACACCGAACACTGAAGCTTTCTTT.

This sequence joins TRBV5-4 and TRBJ2-3; D remains unclear. The CDR3 runs to 13 residues. Per germline, CDR1 SGHNT and CDR2 YYREEE (reference sequence). Trimming shortened V by 7 bases and J by 2 bases, and 11 bases separated the two germline ends. CDR3 protein: CASSGGPTDTQYF. The CDR3, as DNA: TGTGCCAGCTCGGGTGGCCCCACAGATACGCAGTATTTT. Looking up the rest from reference TRBV5-4 and TRBJ2-3 gives the full variable domain: ETGVTQSPTHLIKTRGQQVTLRCSSQSGHNTVSWYQQALGQGPQFIFQYYREEENGRGNFPPRFSGLQFPNYSSELNVNALELDDSALYLCASSGGPTDTQYFGPGTRLTVL.

This chain joins TRBV5-5 and TRBJ2-5; the match to TRBD2 covers 11 bases. Germline V gene data show CDR1 as SGHKS and CDR2 as YYEKEE (reference sequence). The junction had 7 bases not matched to a gene; V was cut back by 0 bases and J by 0 bases. This CDR3 is built from 18 residues. The CDR3 loop reads CASSLDLAGGQYQETQYF. In nucleotides, the CDR3 is TGTGCCAGCAGCTTGGATCTAGCGGGGGGACAGTACCAAGAGACCCAGTACTTC. Based on the CDR3 plus reference TRBV5-5 and TRBJ2-5, the full variable domain is DAGVTQSPTHLIKTRGQQVTLRCSPISGHKSVSWYQQVLGQGPQFIFQYYEKEERGRGNFPDRFSARQFPNYSSELNVNALLLGDSALYLCASSLDLAGGQYQETQYFGPGTRLLVL.

The chain employs TRBV7-2 and TRBJ1-2; 9 positions agree with TRBD1. This CDR3 has 16 amino acids. Germline lookup yields CDR1 SGHTA and CDR2 FQGNSA. The junction had 6 bases not matched to a gene; V was cut back by 0 bases and J by 4 bases. The CDR3 region has the DNA TGTGCCAGCAGCTTAGCGTCGACAGGGGGAGTCTATGGCTACACCTTC. Protein: CASSLASTGGVYGYTF.

The V and J genes are TRBV11-2 and TRBJ2-5, with D hard to call. Germline-derived CDR1 and CDR2 are SGHAT and FQNNGV. Trimming stripped 5 bases from V and 5 bases from J, with 6 bases between. The length of the CDR3 is 11 residues. CDR3 protein: CASSPSETQYF. In DNA form, the CDR3 reads TGTGCCAGCAGCCCGTCCGAGACCCAGTACTTC.

The chain is built from TRBV5-1 and TRBJ1-1; D is possibly TRBD1 (6 bases). From germline, CDR1 is SGHRS and CDR2 YFSETQ. CDR3 size: 14 residues. Between the trimmed V and J ends, which lost 2 bases and 4 bases, there was a span of 12 bases. The chain's CDR3 is CASSFGGLGTEAFF. The CDR3 nucleotides are TGCGCCAGCAGCTTTGGGGGCCTGGGCACTGAAGCTTTCTTT.

V is TRBV4-1 and J is TRBJ2-3, with 7 positions matching TRBD2. Germline CDR1 and CDR2: MGHRA and YSYEKL. The CDR3 runs 17 residues. With 0 bases clipped from V and 4 bases from J, the junction kept 10 bases outside the gene matches. The DNA of the CDR3 is TGCGCCAGCAGCCAAGATGTCGCGGGAGTGCCGCCAGATACGCAGTATTTT. Translated, it gives CASSQDVAGVPPDTQYF.

The V and J genes are TRBV4-3 and TRBJ2-7, with D maybe TRBD1 (5 bases). Trimming shortened V by 4 bases and J by 2 bases, and 15 bases separated the two germline ends. Germline CDR1 and CDR2: LGHNA and YSLEER. The CDR3 is 15 residues long. The DNA for the CDR3 is TGCGCCAGCAGCCGGTTGTGGGGCTCCACCTACGAGCAGTACTTC. Translating gives CASSRLWGSTYEQYF.

CDR3 sequence: CASSGTGVGEKLFF. The CDR3 bases are TGTGCCAGCAGCGGAACAGGGGTGGGTGAAAAACTGTTTTTT. The chain couples TRBV9 to TRBJ1-4, with 7 bases lining up with TRBD1. The CDR3 is made up of 14 amino acids. The V and J ends lost 3 bases and 7 bases, in that order; junction bases with no gene match: 6. The V gene's germline CDR1 is SGDLS and CDR2 YYNGEE.

This clone was detected only once. The chain is built from TRBV3-1 (or the pseudogene TRBV3-2) and TRBJ1-4; 7 positions match TRBD1. Per germline, CDR1 LGHDT and CDR2 YNNKEL (reference sequence). There are 15 residues in the CDR3. The trim removed 4 bases at V and 4 bases at J, leaving 6 bases unmatched. The CDR3 nucleotides are TGTGCCAGCAGCCGGCGAACAGGGGTTAATGAAAAACTGTTTTTT. This translates into CASSRRTGVNEKLFF.

This clone was seen just once. The rearrangement uses TRBV19 and TRBJ2-5, with 10 bases fitting TRBD2. J gave up 5 bases and V 5 bases, and 11 bases lay outside the gene matches. The length of the CDR3 is 16 residues. Germline V CDR1 and CDR2: LNHDA, SQIVND (reference sequence). For the CDR3, the DNA is TGTGCCAGTAGTCCTTCCGAGACTAGCGGGTGGGAGACCCAGTACTTC. Protein: CASSPSETSGWETQYF.

This chain uses TRBV27 with TRBJ2-5; 15 bases fit TRBD2. Unmatched junction bases numbered 4, after V lost 6 bases and J lost 5 bases. CDR1 and CDR2 from the germline V gene are MNHEY and SMNVEV (reference sequence). CDR3 length equals 15 residues. For the CDR3, the DNA is TGTGCCAGCAGCCCCGGACTAGCGGGAGGGGAGACCCAGTACTTC. This gives the protein CASSPGLAGGETQYF.

The CDR3 DNA reads as TGTGCCAGCAGCCCCGGGACAGACAACTATGGCTACACCTTC. It codes for CASSPGTDNYGYTF. J is TRBJ1-2 and V is TRBV6-5; 7 bases are shared with TRBD1. Germline V gene lookup returns CDR1 MNHEY and CDR2 SVGAGI. V lost 6 bases, J lost 2 bases, and 6 bases stayed unmatched. This CDR3 has 14 amino acids.

This rearrangement joins TRBV4-1 to TRBJ1-2; D possibly corresponds to TRBD1 (6 bases). The ends were cut back, 4 bases at V and 4 bases at J, with 16 bases in the middle. Germline V CDR1 and CDR2: MGHRA, YSYEKL. CDR3 size: 15 residues. The DNA of the CDR3 is TGCGCCAGCAGCCGAATGGACAGCCCCATCTATGGCTACACCTTC. Its protein is CASSRMDSPIYGYTF.

The chain combines TRBV5-4 with TRBJ1-3; TRBD1 is a possible D gene (6 bases). Trimming took off 2 bases at V and 0 bases at J, with 9 bases between the two ends. The CDR3 is 15 residues long. Looked up from germline, CDR1 is SGHNT and CDR2 is YYREEE (reference sequence). Here the CDR3 reads CASSLTGNSGNTIYF. CDR3 nucleotide sequence: TGTGCCAGCAGCTTAACAGGGAACTCTGGAAACACCATATATTTT. Variable domain in full (rest from reference TRBV5-4 and TRBJ1-3): ETGVTQSPTHLIKTRGQQVTLRCSSQSGHNTVSWYQQALGQGPQFIFQYYREEENGRGNFPPRFSGLQFPNYSSELNVNALELDDSALYLCASSLTGNSGNTIYFGEGSWLTVV.

V usage is TRBV28 and J usage is TRBJ2-1; TRBD2 matches at 10 bases. The V gene's germline CDR1 is MDHEN and CDR2 SYDVKM. V gave up 7 bases and J gave up 0 bases; unmatched junction bases: 3. The CDR3 has 15 amino acids. The CDR3 coding sequence is TGTGCCAGCACGGTAGCGGGAGGCTCCTACAATGAGCAGTTCTTC. Protein product: CASTVAGGSYNEQFF.

The chain links TRBV28 to TRBJ1-6, with D tentatively TRBD1 (5 bases). This CDR3 is built from 15 residues. Germline-derived CDR1 and CDR2 are MDHEN and SYDVKM. V lost 5 bases and J lost 1, with 9 bases in between. The CDR3 sequence: CASSPRESYNSPLHF. In DNA form, the CDR3 reads TGTGCCAGCAGTCCCAGGGAATCCTATAATTCACCCCTCCACTTT.